These 8 T cell receptor beta chains share one sample of origin, sequenced in a study of cytomegalovirus exposure and HLA in healthy donors. Generated by immunoSEQ multiplex PCR, the TCRdb table keeps only in-frame clones and is missing some. In the table there are 100,000 to 150,000 clones, approximately 92% of which are singletons. Sequencing was carried out using PBMCs. The receptors were gathered from a woman between 18 and 29 years old in good health and CMV-seronegative.

This clone was seen once. V is TRBV4-1 and J is TRBJ2-3, with 11 bases fitting TRBD2. The CDR3 runs to 17 residues. Germline CDR1 MGHRA, CDR2 YSYEKL. V lost 4 bases and J lost 9; bases outside the gene matches: 15. CDR3 protein: CASSLDGTSGTVSTQYF. The DNA of the CDR3 is TGCGCCAGCAGCCTGGACGGGACTAGCGGAACGGTATCGACGCAGTATTTT.

The rearrangement joins TRBV28 to TRBJ2-1; the match to TRBD1 covers 9 bases. The CDR3 contains 14 residues. CDR1 and CDR2 from the germline V gene are MDHEN and SYDVKM. The V segment lost 4 bases and the J segment 6 bases; nucleotides outside the gene matches: 4. The DNA for the CDR3 is TGTGCCAGCAGTTGGGACAGGGTAGCCAATGAGCAGTTCTTC. This sequence encodes CASSWDRVANEQFF.

The chain recombines TRBV10-1 with TRBJ2-2, with D uncertain. Trimming shortened V by 6 bases and J by 3 bases, and 11 bases separated the two germline ends. Germline assignment: CDR1 WNHNN and CDR2 SYGVQD (reference sequence). CDR3 length equals 14 residues. Here the CDR3 DNA reads TGCGCCAGCAGGAGAGTTTCGGACACCGGGGAGCTGTTTTTT. Translated, it gives CASRRVSDTGELFF.

This clone was counted once. The chain joins TRBV4-3 to TRBJ1-2; possibly TRBD1 for D (6 bases). Trimming took 0 bases from V and 5 from J, leaving 19 bases between them. This CDR3 is 17 amino acids long. Germline values: CDR1 LGHNA, CDR2 YSLEER. The CDR3 DNA reads as TGCGCCAGCAGCCAAGAGATGACAGGCACCCTTGTTTATGGCTACACCTTC. Its protein is CASSQEMTGTLVYGYTF.

This chain joins TRBV5-1 and TRBJ1-2; D is unresolved. The germline CDR1 and CDR2 sequences are SGHRS and YFSETQ. V was clipped by 2 bases and J by 2 bases, with 7 bases between them. This CDR3 has 13 residues. The CDR3 sequence: CASSFSRNYGYTF. CDR3 DNA: TGCGCCAGCAGCTTTAGCAGAAACTATGGCTACACCTTC.

The chain couples TRBV7-2 to TRBJ1-6, with D perhaps matching TRBD1 (6 bases). This CDR3 has 15 residues. Germline CDR1 SGHTA, CDR2 FQGNSA. Trimming cost V 5 bases and J 7 bases, with 15 bases left between them. CDR3 sequence: CASSLQKDRNSPLHF. CDR3 sequence (DNA): TGTGCCAGCAGCCTCCAAAAGGACAGAAATTCACCCCTCCACTTT.

The chain couples TRBV18 to TRBJ1-1, with D unclear. The CDR3 runs 15 residues. V was clipped by 6 bases and J by 0 bases, with 14 bases between them. The germline V gene has CDR1 KGHSH and CDR2 LQKENI. DNA for the CDR3: TGTGCCAGCTCCCCCACGACGGAGATGAACACTGAAGCTTTCTTT. It is translated as CASSPTTEMNTEAFF. Full variable domain (outside the CDR3, taken from reference TRBV18 and TRBJ1-1): NAGVMQNPRHLVRRRGQEARLRCSPMKGHSHVYWYRQLPEEGLKFMVYLQKENIIDESGMPKERFSAEFPKEGPSILRIQQVVRGDSAAYFCASSPTTEMNTEAFFGQGTRLTVV.

The chain employs TRBV6-5 and TRBJ2-1, with 10 bases aligning to TRBD2. This CDR3 is 16 amino acids long. V was pared by 0 bases and J by 3 bases, with 2 bases of the junction left unmatched. The germline CDR1 and CDR2 sequences are MNHEY and SVGAGI. The CDR3 sequence: CASSYSAGGNYNEQFF. CDR3 nucleotide sequence: TGTGCCAGCAGTTACTCAGCGGGAGGGAACTACAATGAGCAGTTCTTC.